A single sample gave rise to the 13 T cell receptor beta chains below, sequenced in a study of cytomegalovirus exposure and HLA in healthy donors. PCR primers comprised 60 Vbeta and 13 Jbeta primers. The protocol was immunoSEQ multiplex PCR, while the TCRdb copy is restricted to in-frame clones and leaves out a portion. The data contain about 140,000 clones, roughly 74% of them singletons. Material for sequencing was PBMCs. The receptors originated from a middle-aged man in good health and CMV-seronegative.

The rearrangement uses TRBV6-1 and TRBJ2-7; D ambiguous. This CDR3 contains 14 residues. Looked up from germline, CDR1 is MNHNS and CDR2 is SASEGT. Deletions cut 8 bases from V and 4 bases from J, with 18 bases between. CDR3 sequence: CASAAGTDTYEQYF. Written as DNA, the CDR3 is TGTGCCAGCGCCGCCGGAACAGACACTTACGAGCAGTACTTC.

This sequence joins TRBV18 and TRBJ1-4, with 7 bases matching TRBD1. The CDR3 runs 14 residues. CDR1 KGHSH and CDR2 LQKENI come from the germline V gene. With 0 bases clipped from V and 11 bases from J, the junction kept 6 bases outside the gene matches. The CDR3 sequence is CASSPPDMTGKLFF. The DNA for the CDR3 is TGTGCCAGCTCACCACCCGATATGACAGGGAAACTGTTTTTT.

The chain employs TRBV6-4 and TRBJ2-1, with a tentative D call TRBD2 (6 bases). V dropped 3 bases and J dropped 9 bases, with 18 bases sitting between them. The CDR3 has 15 amino acids. The germline V gene has CDR1 MRHNA and CDR2 SNTAGT. The CDR3 region is CASSESALQAGEQFF. Written as DNA, the CDR3 is TGTGCCAGCAGTGAATCCGCCCTTCAAGCGGGTGAGCAGTTCTTC.

The rearrangement joins TRBV10-3 to TRBJ2-5; TRBD2 might be the D (5 bases). Trimming shortened V by 5 bases and J by 5 bases, and 15 bases separated the two germline ends. This CDR3 is 14 amino acids long. The germline gives CDR1 ENHRY, CDR2 SYGVKD. The CDR3 sequence is CAISPGGLGETQYF. DNA for the CDR3: TGTGCCATCAGTCCAGGAGGCCTCGGGGAGACCCAGTACTTC.

A few counts support this clone. The chain recombines TRBV11-3 with TRBJ2-2, with TRBD2 as a possible D gene (5 bases). CDR1 is SGHNT and CDR2 is YENEEA in the germline V gene. The CDR3 is 18 residues long. V was clipped by 4 bases and J by 5 bases, with 23 bases between them. CDR3 in DNA: TGTGCCAGCAGCTCCCGGACCCTGGTTGAGTCGGGAACCGGGGAGCTGTTTTTT. This gives the protein CASSSRTLVESGTGELFF.

The chain joins TRBV7-2 to TRBJ1-2; TRBD1 is a possible D gene (5 bases). The V end lost 1 base, the J end lost 8 bases, and 17 bases lay between the germline ends. The germline gives CDR1 SGHTA, CDR2 FQGNSA. CDR3 length: 15 amino acids. CDR3 bases: TGTGCCAGCAGCTTAGGGCAGGGTTGGGCTCGGGGCTACACCTTC. It yields the protein CASSLGQGWARGYTF.

The gene calls are TRBV10-1 and TRBJ1-5, with D perhaps matching TRBD1 (6 bases). The CDR3 is 16 amino acids. V lost 6 bases, J lost 0 bases, and 15 bases lay in between. The V gene's germline CDR1 is WNHNN and CDR2 SYGVQD (reference sequence). The CDR3 DNA sequence: TGCGCCAGCAGGGATTCAGGACAGATTAGCAATCAGCCCCAGCATTTT. Protein product: CASRDSGQISNQPQHF.

This rearrangement joins TRBV6-1 to TRBJ2-7; weak D call: TRBD1 (6 bases). Deletions cut 6 bases from V and 0 bases from J, with 12 bases between. The CDR3 is made up of 14 amino acids. From germline, CDR1 is MNHNS and CDR2 SASEGT. Here the CDR3 DNA reads TGTGCCAGCAGGACAGGACTGTCCTCCTACGAGCAGTACTTC. Translation gives CASRTGLSSYEQYF.

V usage is TRBV28 and J usage is TRBJ1-1, with 7 positions matching TRBD1. From germline, CDR1 is MDHEN and CDR2 SYDVKM. Trimming removed 2 bases from V and 10 bases from J; junction bases left unmatched: 7. This CDR3 contains 13 residues. CDR3 bases: TGTGCCAGCAGTTTACCCGACAGGGATGGAGCTTTCTTT. Protein product: CASSLPDRDGAFF.

This rearrangement joins TRBV28 to TRBJ2-5; the D gene is possibly TRBD1 (5 bases). This CDR3 region has 13 residues. The germline CDR1 and CDR2 sequences are MDHEN and SYDVKM. V shed 5 bases and J shed 2 bases, with 9 bases lying between them. The CDR3 sequence is CASSEQVQETQYF. The CDR3, as DNA: TGTGCCAGCAGTGAACAGGTACAAGAGACCCAGTACTTC.

The chain links TRBV28 to TRBJ1-2; 12 bases are shared with TRBD1. With V trimmed by 8 bases and J by 5 bases, 18 bases remained unmatched. The CDR3 covers 18 residues. The V gene's germline CDR1 is MDHEN and CDR2 SYDVKM. CDR3 protein: CASYNRDRGLNVGYGYTF. CDR3 bases: TGTGCCAGCTACAACCGGGACAGGGGGCTCAATGTGGGGTATGGCTACACCTTC.

This clone occurred a few times. The CDR3 loop reads CARGGTGELFF. The CDR3 region has the DNA TGCGCCAGGGGGGGCACCGGGGAGCTGTTTTTT. The gene calls are TRBV5-1 and TRBJ2-2; maybe TRBD2 (6 bases). This CDR3 region has 11 residues. Germline V lookup: CDR1 SGHRS, CDR2 YFSETQ. Trimming pared 8 bases from V and 4 bases from J, leaving 6 bases between.

This rearrangement joins TRBV7-8 to TRBJ1-2; TRBD1 matches 9 bases. From germline, CDR1 is SGHVS and CDR2 FQNEAQ. The CDR3 length is 16 residues. With 2 bases clipped from V and 8 bases from J, the junction kept 12 bases outside the gene matches. The CDR3: CASSLTLAGQGRGYTF. The CDR3 nucleotides are TGTGCCAGCAGCTTAACGTTGGCGGGACAGGGTCGAGGCTACACCTTC.